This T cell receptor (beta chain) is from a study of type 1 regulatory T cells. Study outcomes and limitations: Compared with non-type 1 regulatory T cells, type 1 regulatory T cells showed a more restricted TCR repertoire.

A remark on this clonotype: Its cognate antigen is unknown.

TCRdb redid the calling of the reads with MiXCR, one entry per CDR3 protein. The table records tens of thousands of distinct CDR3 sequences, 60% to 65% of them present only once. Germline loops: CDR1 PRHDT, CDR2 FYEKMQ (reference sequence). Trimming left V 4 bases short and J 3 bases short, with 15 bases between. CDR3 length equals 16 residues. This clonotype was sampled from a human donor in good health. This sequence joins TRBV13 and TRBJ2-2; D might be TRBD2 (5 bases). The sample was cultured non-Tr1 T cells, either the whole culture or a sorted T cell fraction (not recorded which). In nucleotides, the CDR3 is TGTGCCAGCAGCTCCGGGATTAGGGCGGACACCGGGGAGCTGTTTTTT. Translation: CASSSGIRADTGELFF.